The 21 T cell receptor beta chains below come from one sample, sequenced in a study of CD8 T cells in ankylosing spondylitis. From the 5' RACE reads, TCRdb called clonotypes with MiXCR, one entry per CDR3 protein. The table lists 300,000 to 350,000 distinct CDR3 sequences, roughly 11% of them singletons. The specimen was blood, either unsorted or a sorted T cell fraction (not recorded which). These receptors were taken from a female donor with ankylosing spondylitis or in good health (not recorded which).

A few counts support this clonotype. This chain joins TRBV20-1 and TRBJ2-7; TRBD2 agrees at 12 bases. The V segment lost 6 bases and the J segment 0 bases; nucleotides outside the gene matches: 9. The germline CDR1 and CDR2 sequences are DFQATT and SNEGSKA (reference sequence). The CDR3 has 16 amino acids. This CDR3 is CSASSGGASLSYEQYF. The CDR3 nucleotides are TGCAGTGCCTCTAGCGGGGGGGCCTCCCTCTCCTACGAGCAGTACTTC.

This chain links TRBV15 with TRBJ1-5; D is perhaps TRBD1 (5 bases). V was clipped by 3 bases and J by 8 bases, with 11 bases between them. Germline CDR1 reads LNHNV; CDR2 reads YYDKDF (reference sequence). The CDR3 has 13 residues. Here the CDR3 DNA reads TGTGCCACCAGCAGGATCGGGGGGGAGCCCCAGCATTTT. This codes for CATSRIGGEPQHF.

This clonotype was seen only a few times. V usage is TRBV4-2 and J usage is TRBJ2-7; 8 nucleotides match TRBD1. Germline V CDR1 and CDR2: LGHNA, YNFKEQ. Trimming removed 5 bases from V and 2 bases from J; junction bases left unmatched: 8. The CDR3 is 15 residues long. The CDR3 DNA reads TGTGCCAGCAGCTATGGACAGGGCGAAGCCTACGAGCAGTACTTC. It is translated as CASSYGQGEAYEQYF.

A word on this clonotype: A read error is possible here, since a much larger clone lies one base away. The rearrangement uses TRBV12-3 or TRBV12-4 and TRBJ2-7; no reliable D call. This CDR3 region has 13 residues. The CDR3 DNA follows: TGTGCCAGCAGTCTCTTAGGATCGGGCGAGCAGTGCTTC. Its protein product is CASSLLGSGEQCF.

This clonotype has ten or more counts. The J gene is TRBJ2-7, the V gene TRBV12-3 or TRBV12-4, with 9 bases fitting TRBD2. Unmatched junction bases numbered 7, after V lost 8 bases and J lost 5 bases. The CDR3 covers 13 residues. The CDR3 nucleotides are TGTGCCAGCCTTCTTAGCGGGGGTGACGAGCAGTACTTC. It yields the protein CASLLSGGDEQYF.

In regard to this clonotype: Possible read error: a much larger clone is one base away. The rearrangement uses TRBV5-1 and TRBJ2-3; tentative D call: TRBD2 (5 bases). Between the trimmed V and J ends, which lost 8 bases and 1 base, there was a span of 14 bases. Germline-derived CDR1 and CDR2 are SGHRS and YFSETQ. This CDR3 is 14 amino acids long. CDR3 loop: CARSPSGGTDTQYF. DNA for the CDR3: TGCGCCAGGAGTCCGAGCGGTGGCACAGATACGCAGTATTTT.

This clonotype showed up many times. The chain recombines TRBV10-3 with TRBJ2-1; 10 positions match TRBD2. Germline-derived CDR1 and CDR2 are ENHRY and SYGVKD. The junction had 7 bases not matched to a gene; V was cut back by 6 bases and J by 8 bases. The CDR3 has 14 amino acids. CDR3 loop: CAIRTGTSVDEQFF. The CDR3 coding sequence is TGTGCCATCAGGACCGGGACTAGCGTGGATGAGCAGTTCTTC.

The genes are TRBV6-5 and TRBJ2-1, with a tentative D call TRBD2 (6 bases). V was shortened by 2 bases and J by 9 bases, with 17 bases between the two germline ends. The CDR3 has 15 amino acids. The V gene's germline CDR1 is MNHEY and CDR2 SVGAGI. The CDR3 protein is CASSYMPGDLLEQFF. CDR3 DNA: TGTGCCAGCAGTTACATGCCGGGGGACCTCCTTGAGCAGTTCTTC.

The J gene is TRBJ2-7, the V gene TRBV20-1, with D unresolved. Trimming cost V 4 bases and J 2 bases, with 24 bases left between them. The CDR3 consists of 17 residues. Per the germline V gene, CDR1 is DFQATT and CDR2 is SNEGSKA (reference sequence). The DNA for the CDR3 is TGCAGTGCTACCGCTCGGACGGCCGTGGGGATTCCCTACGAGCAGTACTTC. It codes for CSATARTAVGIPYEQYF.

This chain uses TRBV2 with TRBJ2-2; 7 positions match TRBD1. Unmatched junction bases numbered 7, after V lost 5 bases and J lost 4 bases. Looked up from germline, CDR1 is SNHLY and CDR2 is FYNNEI. The CDR3 contains 15 residues. The CDR3 loop is CASSPQGLSTGELFF. CDR3 bases: TGTGCCAGCAGTCCACAGGGGTTGAGCACCGGGGAGCTGTTTTTT.

The V gene is TRBV27, the J gene TRBJ1-5, with D tentatively TRBD1 (6 bases). The CDR3 has 14 residues. The ends were cut back, 8 bases at V and 4 bases at J, with 15 bases in the middle. The germline CDR1 and CDR2 sequences are MNHEY and SMNVEV (reference sequence). The CDR3 protein is CASGTGIFNQPQHF. DNA of the CDR3: TGTGCCAGCGGAACAGGGATTTTTAATCAGCCCCAGCATTTT.

This clonotype was found many times. The J gene is TRBJ2-2, the V gene TRBV29-1; the D call may be TRBD1 or TRBD2 (5 bases each). The V and J ends lost 3 bases and 5 bases respectively, with 22 bases between them. This CDR3 is 17 amino acids long. Germline CDR1 SQVTM, CDR2 ANQGSEA. The CDR3 loop is CSVEEWDHPIRTGELFF. The CDR3 DNA is TGCAGCGTTGAGGAATGGGACCATCCTATCCGTACCGGGGAGCTGTTTTTT.

This clonotype has more than one count but fewer than ten. The chain joins TRBV18 to TRBJ2-7, with 9 nucleotides matching TRBD2. V dropped 3 bases and J dropped 1; count of bases not matched to a gene: 7. Looked up from germline, CDR1 is KGHSH and CDR2 is LQKENI. This CDR3 is 16 amino acids long. CDR3: CASSPLAGRLSYEQYF. CDR3 coding DNA: TGTGCCAGCTCACCCCTAGCGGGGCGTCTATCCTACGAGCAGTACTTC.

The chain joins TRBV24-1 to TRBJ2-2; D is possibly TRBD2 (5 bases). This CDR3 spans 12 amino acids. V was cut by 10 bases and J by 5 bases, with 10 bases left in between. Germline CDR1 is KGHDR and CDR2 is SFDVKD. CDR3 bases: TGTGCCACGACCCGGGGAACCGGGGAGCTGTTTTTT. This encodes CATTRGTGELFF.

V gene TRBV12-3 or TRBV12-4 combines with J gene TRBJ2-4; possibly TRBD1 or TRBD2 for D (5 bases each). V was shortened by 3 bases and J by 7 bases, with 7 bases between the two germline ends. The CDR3 has 12 residues. CDR3: CASSFEGNIQYF. CDR3 DNA: TGTGCCAGCAGTTTCGAGGGGAACATTCAGTACTTC.

The chain has TRBV5-1 and TRBJ2-5, with 7 bases identical to TRBD1. Trimming took 5 bases from V and 5 from J; bases not matched to a gene: 9. The CDR3 has 14 amino acids. CDR1 and CDR2 from the germline V gene are SGHRS and YFSETQ. CDR3 residues: CASSGTAPGETQYF. Here the CDR3 DNA reads TGCGCCAGCAGTGGGACAGCTCCGGGGGAGACCCAGTACTTC.

There are many counts of this clonotype. V usage is TRBV20-1 and J usage is TRBJ2-1; 7 positions match TRBD2. The CDR3 is made up of 12 amino acids. V lost 7 bases, J lost 6 bases, and 6 bases stayed unmatched. CDR1 is DFQATT, CDR2 SNEGSKA, per germline (reference sequence). CDR3: CSVRREPNEQFF. CDR3 sequence (DNA): TGCAGTGTTAGGCGGGAGCCCAATGAGCAGTTCTTC.

This clonotype was counted many times. The CDR3 sequence: CASSARGAVTDTQYF. DNA of the CDR3: TGTGCCAGCAGCGCCCGGGGCGCCGTAACAGATACGCAGTATTTT. The chain links TRBV7-2 to TRBJ2-3; perhaps D is TRBD1 or TRBD2 (5 bases each). CDR1 is SGHTA, CDR2 FQGNSA, per germline. V was clipped by 5 bases and J by 3 bases, with 15 bases between them. The length of the CDR3 is 15 residues.

The chain links TRBV7-8 to TRBJ1-1; D is undetermined. CDR1 SGHVS and CDR2 FQNEAQ come from the germline V gene. Trimming took 0 bases from V and 0 from J, leaving 8 bases between them. The CDR3 loop spans 15 amino acids. CDR3 bases: TGTGCCAGCAGCTTAGCTCACGCCTTGAACACTGAAGCTTTCTTT. This encodes CASSLAHALNTEAFF.

This clonotype was detected ten times or more. This rearrangement joins TRBV20-1 to TRBJ2-2; D gene uncertain. The germline gives CDR1 DFQATT, CDR2 SNEGSKA (reference sequence). V lost 3 bases and J lost 6, with 11 bases in between. This CDR3 is built from 13 residues. In nucleotides, the CDR3 is TGCAGTGCTAGTGGTGGTCGGGCCGGGGAGCTGTTTTTT. It is translated as CSASGGRAGELFF.

About this clonotype: A junction boundary mismatches the germline segment, possibly from a read error. The chain has TRBV29-1 and TRBJ1-3; D gene ambiguous. Germline loops: CDR1 SQVTM, CDR2 ANQGSEA. CDR3 length: 15 amino acids. The CDR3 sequence: CNVEVGVRSGNTIYF. The CDR3 bases are TGCAACGTTGAAGTTGGGGTACGCTCTGGAAACACCATATATTTT.